These 21 T cell receptor beta chains were sequenced from one sample in a study of cytomegalovirus exposure and HLA in healthy donors. Primers for the PCR totalled 60 Vbeta and 13 Jbeta. Data came from immunoSEQ multiplex PCR; TCRdb stores just in-frame clones and leaves some out. The table has around 80,000 clones, approximately 69% seen once; the top ten hold over 7.5%. Sequences were obtained from PBMCs. All receptors come from a man aged 35 to 55 in good health and CMV-seropositive.

V is TRBV5-6 and J is TRBJ1-2; TRBD1 matches at 12 bases. The CDR3 spans 16 residues. V lost 4 bases, J lost 4 bases, and 8 bases stayed unmatched. The germline V gene encodes CDR1 SGHDT and CDR2 YYEEEE. The CDR3 region has the DNA TGTGCCAGCAGCCCAGGGACAGGGGGCAGGTCCTATGGCTACACCTTC. It encodes CASSPGTGGRSYGYTF. Full variable domain (missing parts from reference TRBV5-6 and TRBJ1-2): DAGVTQSPTHLIKTRGQQVTLRCSPKSGHDTVSWYQQALGQGPQFIFQYYEEEERQRGNFPDRFSGHQFPNYSSELNVNALLLGDSALYLCASSPGTGGRSYGYTFGSGTRLTVV.

The chain links TRBV30 to TRBJ1-3, with 7 bases aligning to TRBD1. CDR1 and CDR2 (germline): GTSNPN, SVGIG (reference sequence). The trim removed 3 bases at V and 1 base at J, leaving 6 bases unmatched. This CDR3 is 15 amino acids long. The DNA of the CDR3 is TGTGCCTGGAGGAGACAGGGAAGATCTGGAAACACCATATATTTT. This codes for CAWRRQGRSGNTIYF.

The rearrangement joins TRBV30 to TRBJ2-7, with D possibly TRBD1 on 6 matching bases. The V gene's germline CDR1 is GTSNPN and CDR2 SVGIG (reference sequence). Trimming left V 1 base short and J 5 bases short, with 9 bases between. The CDR3 is 12 residues long. CDR3 DNA: TGTGCCTGGAGTGGGCCAGGGGACGAGCAGTACTTC. This sequence encodes CAWSGPGDEQYF.

The CDR3 here is CASRTSETGELFF. The DNA of the CDR3 is TGCGCCAGCAGGACTAGCGAGACCGGGGAGCTGTTTTTT. The chain has TRBV5-1 and TRBJ2-2; 8 bases agree with TRBD2. The germline CDR1 and CDR2 sequences are SGHRS and YFSETQ. After removal of 5 bases from V and 5 bases from J, the junction contained 2 bases not matched to a gene. The CDR3 sequence is 13 residues long. Filled out from reference TRBV5-1 and TRBJ2-2, the complete variable domain reads KAGVTQTPRYLIKTRGQQVTLSCSPISGHRSVSWYQQTPGQGLQFLFEYFSETQRNKGNFPGRFSGRQFSNSRSEMNVSTLELGDSALYLCASRTSETGELFFGEGSRLTVL.

This chain joins TRBV5-1 and TRBJ2-5; 9 positions match TRBD2. CDR1 and CDR2 from the germline V gene are SGHRS and YFSETQ. Losses at the gene ends were 4 bases for V and 3 bases for J; bases not matched to a gene: 13. The CDR3 has 17 amino acids. The CDR3 sequence: CASSETSGRGRKETQYF. The CDR3 DNA reads TGCGCCAGCAGCGAAACTAGCGGGCGGGGGCGAAAAGAGACCCAGTACTTC. Based on the CDR3 plus reference TRBV5-1 and TRBJ2-5, the full variable domain is KAGVTQTPRYLIKTRGQQVTLSCSPISGHRSVSWYQQTPGQGLQFLFEYFSETQRNKGNFPGRFSGRQFSNSRSEMNVSTLELGDSALYLCASSETSGRGRKETQYFGPGTRLLVL.

This clone was counted a single time. This chain links TRBV9 with TRBJ2-3, with 8 bases matching TRBD2. CDR1 and CDR2 (germline): SGDLS, YYNGEE. This CDR3 spans 13 amino acids. V was clipped by 7 bases and J by 5 bases; unmatched bases: 6. CDR3 nucleotides: TGTGCCAGCGGCGGACTAGCAGGAGATACGCAGTATTTT. Translation: CASGGLAGDTQYF.

This chain connects TRBV4-3 to TRBJ1-3; tentatively, D is TRBD1 (5 bases). V shed 1 base and J shed 2 bases, with 9 bases lying between them. Germline V gives CDR1 LGHNA, CDR2 YSLEER. This CDR3 is 15 amino acids long. The chain's CDR3 is CASSQVWGAGNTIYF. The CDR3 DNA follows: TGCGCCAGCAGCCAAGTTTGGGGGGCTGGAAACACCATATATTTT.

The V gene is TRBV2, the J gene TRBJ2-7; D possibly corresponds to TRBD1 (6 bases). The CDR3 sequence is 10 residues long. Trimming left V 6 bases short and J 7 bases short, with 7 bases between. Germline CDR1 reads SNHLY; CDR2 reads FYNNEI. CDR3 coding DNA: TGTGCCAGCAGGGGGACAGAGCAGTACTTC. It encodes CASRGTEQYF.

This clone has only a few counts. The chain carries TRBV19 and TRBJ1-5, with D possibly being TRBD1 (5 bases). Germline CDR1 reads LNHDA; CDR2 reads SQIVND (reference sequence). The CDR3 loop spans 16 amino acids. Trimming took 2 bases from V and 7 from J, leaving 18 bases between them. The CDR3 nucleotides are TGTGCCAGTAGTATATTCTCCGGGAGGGGAGGGCAGCCCCAGCATTTT. Amino acids: CASSIFSGRGGQPQHF.

This clone was counted a single time. CDR3: CASSQLGLAGYNEQFF. The CDR3 nucleotides read TGTGCCAGCAGCCAATTAGGCCTAGCGGGTTACAATGAGCAGTTCTTC. The chain combines TRBV14 with TRBJ2-1, with 8 bases lining up with TRBD2. The CDR3 covers 16 residues. Germline V lookup: CDR1 SGHDN, CDR2 FVKESK. Losses at the gene ends were 2 bases for V and 4 bases for J; bases not matched to a gene: 7.

The chain recombines TRBV7-2 with TRBJ1-1; D remains ambiguous. The CDR3 totals 12 residues. Trimming shortened V by 5 bases and J by 8 bases, and 12 bases separated the two germline ends. Germline CDR1 SGHTA, CDR2 FQGNSA. DNA of the CDR3: TGTGCCAGCAGCGAGGGCTCACCCGAAGCTTTCTTT. It translates to CASSEGSPEAFF.

This rearrangement joins TRBV7-9 to TRBJ2-5; D may be TRBD2 (5 bases). V lost 4 bases and J 7 bases, leaving 16 bases between the germline ends. Per germline, CDR1 SEHNR and CDR2 FQNEAQ (reference sequence). The CDR3 totals 14 residues. The CDR3, as DNA: TGTGCCAGCAGCTCACCGACTGATGCGGGGACCCAGTACTTC. Amino acids: CASSSPTDAGTQYF. The full variable domain, with the rest looked up from reference TRBV7-9 and TRBJ2-5, is DTGVSQNPRHKITKRGQNVTFRCDPISEHNRLYWYRQTLGQGPEFLTYFQNEAQLEKSRLLSDRFSAERPKGSFSTLEIQRTEQGDSAMYLCASSSPTDAGTQYFGPGTRLLVL.

This clone was detected only a few times. The chain combines TRBV5-1 with TRBJ1-2; D is unclear. The V end was cut by 2 bases, the J end by 4 bases, with 12 bases between. CDR3 length: 14 amino acids. CDR1 and CDR2 from the germline V gene are SGHRS and YFSETQ. The CDR3 sequence is CASSFSGDSYGYTF. The CDR3 nucleotides read TGCGCCAGCAGCTTCTCAGGTGATTCCTATGGCTACACCTTC.

The J gene is TRBJ2-7, the V gene TRBV7-8; 9 bases fit TRBD1. V trimming: 5 bases; J trimming: 5 bases; junction bases outside the gene matches: 4. The CDR3 runs 13 residues. The germline gives CDR1 SGHVS, CDR2 FQNEAQ. The CDR3 region has the DNA TGTGCCAGCAGCCCGGACAGGGGCGACGAGCAGTACTTC. Protein sequence: CASSPDRGDEQYF.

The chain joins TRBV6-4 to TRBJ2-1; possibly TRBD1 for D (5 bases). In germline, CDR1 is MRHNA, CDR2 SNTAGT. The CDR3 extends over 14 amino acids. V lost 0 bases, J lost 6 bases, and 9 bases lay in between. In DNA, the CDR3 is TGTGCCAGCAGTGACTCCCCAGGGTCCAATGAGCAGTTCTTC. It yields the protein CASSDSPGSNEQFF.

The chain joins TRBV9 to TRBJ2-7; TRBD1 matches at 8 bases. CDR1 is SGDLS, CDR2 YYNGEE, per germline. The CDR3 runs to 15 residues. J was trimmed by 3 bases and V by 5 bases; bases with no gene match: 10. In DNA, the CDR3 is TGTGCCAGCAGTATGGGACAGGATCAAAGCTACGAGCAGTACTTC. Its protein product is CASSMGQDQSYEQYF. The full variable domain, with the rest looked up from reference TRBV9 and TRBJ2-7, is DSGVTQTPKHLITATGQRVTLRCSPRSGDLSVYWYQQSLDQGLQFLIQYYNGEERAKGNILERFSAQQFPDLHSELNLSSLELGDSALYFCASSMGQDQSYEQYFGPGTRLTVT.

The V and J genes are TRBV7-2 and TRBJ2-3; 9 bases agree with TRBD1. The CDR3 is 15 residues long. In germline, CDR1 is SGHTA, CDR2 FQGNSA. V was pared by 5 bases and J by 3 bases, with 6 bases of the junction left unmatched. The CDR3 sequence is CASSTDRGVTDTQYF. CDR3 nucleotide sequence: TGTGCCAGCAGCACGGACAGGGGAGTAACAGATACGCAGTATTTT. Based on the CDR3 plus reference TRBV7-2 and TRBJ2-3, the full variable domain is GAGVSQSPSNKVTEKGKDVELRCDPISGHTALYWYRQSLGQGLEFLIYFQGNSAPDKSGLPSDRFSAERTGGSVSTLTIQRTQQEDSAVYLCASSTDRGVTDTQYFGPGTRLTVL.

The V gene is TRBV18, the J gene TRBJ2-2; D not resolved. V was pared by 6 bases and J by 5 bases, with 16 bases between. The CDR3 runs 15 residues. Germline-derived CDR1 and CDR2 are KGHSH and LQKENI. CDR3 sequence reads: CASSPNSIDTGELFF. CDR3 DNA sequence: TGTGCCAGCTCCCCGAACTCAATTGATACCGGGGAGCTGTTTTTT.

This chain uses TRBV27 with TRBJ2-2, with TRBD2 as a possible D gene (6 bases). Germline assignment: CDR1 MNHEY and CDR2 SMNVEV (reference sequence). V gave up 10 bases and J gave up 6 bases, with 12 bases separating them. CDR3 size: 12 residues. The CDR3 nucleotides are TGTGCCACCGCCGGAGGGCCCGGGGAGCTGTTTTTT. Encoded protein: CATAGGPGELFF.

The chain combines TRBV5-4 with TRBJ1-1; 10 positions agree with TRBD1. V lost 0 bases, J lost 5 bases, and 7 bases stayed unmatched. Germline V CDR1 and CDR2: SGHNT, YYREEE (reference sequence). This CDR3 has 16 residues. CDR3 sequence (DNA): TGTGCCAGCAGCTTGGGACAGGGGGCGAGCCGGACTGAAGCTTTCTTT. Protein sequence: CASSLGQGASRTEAFF.

The chain joins TRBV7-2 to TRBJ1-5, with TRBD1 matching 8 bases. Looked up from germline, CDR1 is SGHTA and CDR2 is FQGNSA. V lost 1 base and J lost 4; bases outside the gene matches: 0. This CDR3 has 14 amino acids. The CDR3 sequence: CASSLGTGNQPQHF. The CDR3 bases are TGTGCCAGCAGCTTAGGGACAGGGAATCAGCCCCAGCATTTT.